The source of this T cell receptor (beta chain) is a study of PD-1 blockade in classical Hodgkin lymphoma. Study-wide results and limits: Complete responders' baseline diversity resembled that of newly diagnosed patients. Repertoire differences lack defined causes, possibly disease activity or prior therapy.

Specified time point: cycle 4 day 1 (C4D1), after 6 weeks of nivolumab. Exposure to brentuximab vedotin varied, and each patient had relapsed following autologous stem cell transplantation. Under best response, outcomes were complete response, partial response or progressive disease. The method was immunoSEQ multiplex PCR; TCRdb's version includes in-frame clones alone and lacks a portion of them. The profile shows 13,000 to 15,000 clones, roughly 80% of them singletons. This CDR3 is 15 amino acids long. Trimming left V 5 bases short and J 11 bases short, with 22 bases between. Per the germline V gene, CDR1 is MNHEY and CDR2 is SMNVEV (reference sequence). Comment on this clone: Antigen unknown.

The receptor comes from a human donor with classical Hodgkin lymphoma. The rearrangement joins TRBV27 to TRBJ1-5, with D maybe TRBD1 (5 bases). Source: peripheral blood mononuclear cells (PBMCs), taken before the fourth cycle of nivolumab. The CDR3 sequence: CASSTTGTHLTAQHF. CDR3 bases: TGTGCCAGCAGTACGACCGGGACCCATCTGACAGCCCAGCATTTT.